Here is one T cell receptor beta chain with its context. Its antigen is unknown. The germline V gene encodes CDR1 MNHGY and CDR2 SVAAGI. The CDR3 loop spans 14 amino acids. Trimming shortened V by 6 bases and J by 1 base, and 12 bases separated the two germline ends. Donation came from healthy HIV-negative adults that had no recent acute infections or vaccinations. This entry comes from a study of shared clonotypes between healthy human individuals. The data were produced by immunoSEQ multiplex PCR, yet TCRdb's version contains in-frame clones alone and is incomplete. The sample carries a few million clones, around nine tenths recorded once. The study, taken as a whole, reports: The diversity represented, both genetic and in exposure history, was limited by few donors.

V usage is TRBV6-9 and J usage is TRBJ1-1, with D maybe TRBD1 (6 bases). The TCR comes from a man between 18 and 29 years old in good health. The sample was naive CD4+ T cells sorted from blood. Noted subset: CD45RA+ positively selected. CDR3 nucleotides: TGTGCCAGCAGACCGGGACATCAGAACACTGAAGCTTTCTTT. Protein sequence: CASRPGHQNTEAFF.